This T cell receptor (beta chain) originates from a study of cytomegalovirus exposure and HLA in healthy donors. Findings of the study overall: The tendency of first-cohort TCR clusters to co-occur in the 120 validation repertoires was the finding of a later analysis. In vitro experiments confirmed that three CMV-associated chains were specific for CMV antigens. Many donors shared some public TCRs, even though most TCR sequences were rare.

Details on this clone: Its antigen is not identified.

The donors were members of the validation cohort, which comprised under 150 subjects and was separate from the first cohort of 670 or so subjects. The repertoire was sequenced with immunoSEQ multiplex PCR; TCRdb's copy has only in-frame clones and lacks some. The data show 90,000 to 150,000 clones, with 88% seen just once and 1.5% to 2% held by the top ten. Sequencing was carried out using PBMCs. This receptor was identified in a man aged 18 to 35 in good health and CMV-seronegative.

CDR3 coding DNA: TGCGCCAGCAGCCGGGGCGTAGGGGACAGCTCCTACGAGCAGTACTTC. It specifies CASSRGVGDSSYEQYF. The chain combines TRBV5-1 with TRBJ2-7, with 7 bases that match TRBD1. The CDR3 consists of 16 residues. The germline CDR1 and CDR2 sequences are SGHRS and YFSETQ. The V and J ends lost 4 bases and 0 bases, in that order; junction bases with no gene match: 10.